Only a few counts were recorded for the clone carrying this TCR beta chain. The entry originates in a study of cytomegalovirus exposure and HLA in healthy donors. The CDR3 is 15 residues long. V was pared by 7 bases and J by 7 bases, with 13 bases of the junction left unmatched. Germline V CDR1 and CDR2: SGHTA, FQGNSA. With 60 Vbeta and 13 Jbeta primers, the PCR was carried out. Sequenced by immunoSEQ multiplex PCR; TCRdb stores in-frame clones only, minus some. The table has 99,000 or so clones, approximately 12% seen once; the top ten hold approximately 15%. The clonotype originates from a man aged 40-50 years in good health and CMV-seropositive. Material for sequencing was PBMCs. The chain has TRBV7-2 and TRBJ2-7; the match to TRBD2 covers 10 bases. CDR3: CASTPGGAGGYEQYF. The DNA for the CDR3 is TGTGCCAGCACCCCCGGGGGAGCGGGAGGGTATGAGCAGTACTTC.